This T cell receptor beta chain originates from a study of monozygotic twins with inflammatory bowel disease. Note on this clonotype: Antigen: not known.

The CDR3 is 15 residues long. Germline assignment: CDR1 MGHRA and CDR2 YSYEKL. Blood was collected, under 3 ml per donor. Total RNA isolation used whole blood (no T cell sorting was performed). Broader study findings: The study found lower TCRbeta diversity (inverse Simpson) in IBD patients than in healthy co-twins.

TCR libraries were prepared from 3,000 to 3,500 ng total RNA each. TCRdb reprocessed the 5' RACE reads and reports one entry per CDR3 protein, with no DNA. The listing records 330,000 or so distinct CDR3 sequences. The V and J genes are TRBV4-1 and TRBJ2-2. The TCR sequence derives from a human donor with ulcerative colitis or Crohn's disease, or a healthy co-twin of an affected twin (not recorded which). Sequencing was carried out using blood. CDR3 in amino acids: CASSQDGRNTGELFF.